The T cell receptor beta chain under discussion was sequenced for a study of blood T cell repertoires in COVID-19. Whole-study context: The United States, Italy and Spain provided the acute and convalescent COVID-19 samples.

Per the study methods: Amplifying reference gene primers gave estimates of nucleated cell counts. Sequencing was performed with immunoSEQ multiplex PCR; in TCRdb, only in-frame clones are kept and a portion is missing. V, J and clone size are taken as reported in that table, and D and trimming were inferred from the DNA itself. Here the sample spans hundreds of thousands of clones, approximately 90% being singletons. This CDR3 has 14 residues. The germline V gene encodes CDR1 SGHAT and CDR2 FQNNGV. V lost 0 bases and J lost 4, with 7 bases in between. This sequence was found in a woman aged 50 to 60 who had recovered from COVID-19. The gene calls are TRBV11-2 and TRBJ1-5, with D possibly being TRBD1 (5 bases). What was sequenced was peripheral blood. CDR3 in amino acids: CASSLDGGNQPQHF. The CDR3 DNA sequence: TGTGCCAGCAGCTTAGATGGGGGGAATCAGCCCCAGCATTTT.